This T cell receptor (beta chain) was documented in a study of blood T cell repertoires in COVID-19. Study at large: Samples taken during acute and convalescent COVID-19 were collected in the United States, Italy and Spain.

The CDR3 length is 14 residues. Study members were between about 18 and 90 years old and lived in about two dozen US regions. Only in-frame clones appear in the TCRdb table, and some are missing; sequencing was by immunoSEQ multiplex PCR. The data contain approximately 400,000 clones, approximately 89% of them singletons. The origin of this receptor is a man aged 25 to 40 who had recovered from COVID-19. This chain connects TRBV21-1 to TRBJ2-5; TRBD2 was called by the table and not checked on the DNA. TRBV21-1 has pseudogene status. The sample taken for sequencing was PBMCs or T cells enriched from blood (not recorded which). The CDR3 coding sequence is TGTGCCAGCAGCAAATCCCAACCTCGTACCGGCCAGTACTTC. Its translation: CASSKSQPRTGQYF.